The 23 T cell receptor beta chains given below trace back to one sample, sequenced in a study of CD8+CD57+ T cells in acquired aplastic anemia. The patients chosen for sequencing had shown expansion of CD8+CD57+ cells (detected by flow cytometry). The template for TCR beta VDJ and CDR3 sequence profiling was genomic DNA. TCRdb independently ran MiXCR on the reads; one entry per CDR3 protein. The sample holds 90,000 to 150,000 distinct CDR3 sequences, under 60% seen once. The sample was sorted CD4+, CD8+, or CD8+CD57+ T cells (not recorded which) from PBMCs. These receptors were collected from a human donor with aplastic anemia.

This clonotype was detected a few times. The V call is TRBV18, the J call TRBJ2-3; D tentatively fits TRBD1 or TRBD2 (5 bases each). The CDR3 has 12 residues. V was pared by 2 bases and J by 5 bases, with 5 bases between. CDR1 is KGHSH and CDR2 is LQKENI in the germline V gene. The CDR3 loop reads CASSPGGDTQYF. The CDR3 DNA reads TGTGCCAGCTCACCAGGGGGAGATACGCAGTATTTT.

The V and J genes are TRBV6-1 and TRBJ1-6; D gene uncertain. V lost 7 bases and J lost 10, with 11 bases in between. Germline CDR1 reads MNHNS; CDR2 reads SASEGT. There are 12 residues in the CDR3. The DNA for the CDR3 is TGTGCCAGCACCGGAGAAGTATCACCCCTCCACTTT. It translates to CASTGEVSPLHF.

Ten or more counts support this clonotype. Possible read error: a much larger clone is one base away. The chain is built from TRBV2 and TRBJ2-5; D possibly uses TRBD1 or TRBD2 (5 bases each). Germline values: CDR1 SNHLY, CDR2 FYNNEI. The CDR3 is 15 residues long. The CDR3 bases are TGTGCCGGCAGTGAAGGACTCAGGGCCCAAGAGACCCAGTACTTC. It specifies CAGSEGLRAQETQYF.

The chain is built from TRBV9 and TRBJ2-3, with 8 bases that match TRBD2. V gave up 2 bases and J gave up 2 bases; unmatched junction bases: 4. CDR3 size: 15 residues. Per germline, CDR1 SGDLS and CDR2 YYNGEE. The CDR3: CASSVPSGSTDTQYF. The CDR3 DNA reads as TGTGCCAGCAGCGTCCCTAGCGGGTCCACAGATACGCAGTATTTT. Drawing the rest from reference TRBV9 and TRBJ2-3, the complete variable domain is DSGVTQTPKHLITATGQRVTLRCSPRSGDLSVYWYQQSLDQGLQFLIQYYNGEERAKGNILERFSAQQFPDLHSELNLSSLELGDSALYFCASSVPSGSTDTQYFGPGTRLTVL.

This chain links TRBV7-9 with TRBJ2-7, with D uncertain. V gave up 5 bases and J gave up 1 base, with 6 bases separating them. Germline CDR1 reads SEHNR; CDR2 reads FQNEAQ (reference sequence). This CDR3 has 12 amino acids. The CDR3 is CASSPQSYEQYF. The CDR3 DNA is TGTGCCAGCAGCCCACAATCCTACGAGCAGTACTTC.

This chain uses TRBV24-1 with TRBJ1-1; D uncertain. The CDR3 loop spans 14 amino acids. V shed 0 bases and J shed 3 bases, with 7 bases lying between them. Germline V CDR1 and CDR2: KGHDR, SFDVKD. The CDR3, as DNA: TGTGCCACCAGTGATTTGCTGGAGGACACTGAAGCTTTCTTT. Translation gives CATSDLLEDTEAFF.

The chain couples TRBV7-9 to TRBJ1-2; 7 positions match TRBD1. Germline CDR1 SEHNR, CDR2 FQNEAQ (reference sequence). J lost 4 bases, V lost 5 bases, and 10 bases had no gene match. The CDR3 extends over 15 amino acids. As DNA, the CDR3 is TGTGCCAGCAGCGCCACAGGGGCCACCGCCTATGGCTACACCTTC. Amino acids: CASSATGATAYGYTF.

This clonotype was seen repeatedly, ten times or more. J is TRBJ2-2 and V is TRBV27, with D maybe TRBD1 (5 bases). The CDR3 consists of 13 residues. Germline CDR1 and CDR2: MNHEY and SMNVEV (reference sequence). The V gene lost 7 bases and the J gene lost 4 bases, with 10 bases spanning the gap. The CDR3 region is CASTFRATGELFF. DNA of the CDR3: TGTGCCAGCACCTTCAGGGCCACCGGGGAGCTGTTTTTT.

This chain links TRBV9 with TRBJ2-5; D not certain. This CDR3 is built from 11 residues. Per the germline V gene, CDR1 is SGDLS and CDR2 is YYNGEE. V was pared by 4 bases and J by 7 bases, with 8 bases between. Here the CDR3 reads CASSPRGTQYF. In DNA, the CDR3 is TGTGCCAGCAGCCCTCGAGGGACCCAGTACTTC. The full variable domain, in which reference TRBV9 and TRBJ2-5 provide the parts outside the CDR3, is DSGVTQTPKHLITATGQRVTLRCSPRSGDLSVYWYQQSLDQGLQFLIQYYNGEERAKGNILERFSAQQFPDLHSELNLSSLELGDSALYFCASSPRGTQYFGPGTRLLVL.

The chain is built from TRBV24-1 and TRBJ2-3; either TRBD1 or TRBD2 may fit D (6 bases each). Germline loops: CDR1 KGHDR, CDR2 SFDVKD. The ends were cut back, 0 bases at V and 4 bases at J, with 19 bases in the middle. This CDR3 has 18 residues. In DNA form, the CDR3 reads TGTGCCACCAGTGATTTGCCTCCGGGGGCTGGCGGCCCAGATACGCAGTATTTT. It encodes CATSDLPPGAGGPDTQYF.

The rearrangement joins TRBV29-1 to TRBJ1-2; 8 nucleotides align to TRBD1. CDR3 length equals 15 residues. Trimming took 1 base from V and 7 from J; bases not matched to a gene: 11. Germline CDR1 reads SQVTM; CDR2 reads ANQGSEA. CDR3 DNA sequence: TGCAGCGTTGAAGCGGGAGGACAGGGAGTGAGTGGCTACACCTTC. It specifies CSVEAGGQGVSGYTF. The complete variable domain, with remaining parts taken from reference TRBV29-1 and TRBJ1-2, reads SAVISQKPSRDICQRGTSLTIQCQVDSQVTMMFWYRQQPGQSLTLIATANQGSEATYESGFVIDKFPISRPNLTFSTLTVSNMSPEDSSIYLCSVEAGGQGVSGYTFGSGTRLTVV.

CDR3 DNA sequence: TGCAGTGCTAGCCCCAGGGAGCACAGTAGCACAGATACGCAGTATTTT. Amino acid sequence: CSASPREHSSTDTQYF. The chain links TRBV20-1 to TRBJ2-3; perhaps D is TRBD1 or TRBD2 (5 bases each). This CDR3 region has 16 residues. The germline V and J ends were trimmed by 3 bases and 0 bases, with 16 bases remaining between them. Germline V gene sequence: CDR1 DFQATT, CDR2 SNEGSKA (reference sequence).

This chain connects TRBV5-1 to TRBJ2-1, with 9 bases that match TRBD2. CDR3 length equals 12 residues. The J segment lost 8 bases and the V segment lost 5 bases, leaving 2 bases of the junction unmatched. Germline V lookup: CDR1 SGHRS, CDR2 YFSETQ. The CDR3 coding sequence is TGCGCCAGCAGTAGCGGGGGACATGAGCAGTTCTTC. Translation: CASSSGGHEQFF.

CDR3 in DNA: TGTGCCATCAGTAGGGCTCGTAACTATGGCTACACCTTC. It specifies CAISRARNYGYTF. This sequence joins TRBV10-3 and TRBJ1-2, with unresolved D. The length of the CDR3 is 13 residues. Germline V gives CDR1 ENHRY, CDR2 SYGVKD. V was shortened by 5 bases and J by 1 base, with 8 bases between the two germline ends.

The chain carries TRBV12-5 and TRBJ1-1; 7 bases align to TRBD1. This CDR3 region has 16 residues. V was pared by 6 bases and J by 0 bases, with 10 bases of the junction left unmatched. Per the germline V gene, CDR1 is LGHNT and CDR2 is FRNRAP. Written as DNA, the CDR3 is TGTGCTAGTGGCTTGACAGGGAATATTGTGAACACTGAAGCTTTCTTT. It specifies CASGLTGNIVNTEAFF.

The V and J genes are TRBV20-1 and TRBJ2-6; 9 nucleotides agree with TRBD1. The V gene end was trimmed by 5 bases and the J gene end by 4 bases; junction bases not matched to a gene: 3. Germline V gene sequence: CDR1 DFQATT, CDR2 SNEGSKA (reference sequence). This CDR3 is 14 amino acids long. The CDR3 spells CSAHTGGGANVLTF. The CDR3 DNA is TGCAGTGCTCACACAGGGGGCGGGGCCAACGTCCTGACTTTC.

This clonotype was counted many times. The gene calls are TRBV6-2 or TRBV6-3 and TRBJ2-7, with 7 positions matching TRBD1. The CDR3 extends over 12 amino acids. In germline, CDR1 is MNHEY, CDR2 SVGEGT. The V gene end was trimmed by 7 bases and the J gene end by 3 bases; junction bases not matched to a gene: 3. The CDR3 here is CASMDRSYEQYF. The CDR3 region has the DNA TGTGCCAGCATGGACAGGAGCTACGAGCAGTACTTC.

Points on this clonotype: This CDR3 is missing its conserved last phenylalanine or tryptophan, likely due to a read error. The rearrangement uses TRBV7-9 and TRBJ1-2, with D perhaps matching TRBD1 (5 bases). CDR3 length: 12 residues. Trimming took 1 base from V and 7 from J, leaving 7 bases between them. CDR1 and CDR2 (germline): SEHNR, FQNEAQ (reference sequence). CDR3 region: CASSLEGAGYTS. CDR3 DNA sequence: TGTGCCAGCAGCTTAGAAGGGGCTGGCTACACCTCC.

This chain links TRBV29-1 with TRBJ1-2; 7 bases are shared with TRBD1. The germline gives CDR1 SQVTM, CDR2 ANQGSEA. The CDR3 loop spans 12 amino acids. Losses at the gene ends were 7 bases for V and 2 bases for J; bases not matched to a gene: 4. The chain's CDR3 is CSALGQNYGYTF. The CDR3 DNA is TGCAGCGCCCTGGGACAGAACTATGGCTACACCTTC.

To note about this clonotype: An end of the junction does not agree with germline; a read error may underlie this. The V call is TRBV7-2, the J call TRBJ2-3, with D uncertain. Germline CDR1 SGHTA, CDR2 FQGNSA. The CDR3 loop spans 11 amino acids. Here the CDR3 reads CASSNRDTQYF. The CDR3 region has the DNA TGCGCCAGCAGCAATAGGGATACGCAGTATTTT.

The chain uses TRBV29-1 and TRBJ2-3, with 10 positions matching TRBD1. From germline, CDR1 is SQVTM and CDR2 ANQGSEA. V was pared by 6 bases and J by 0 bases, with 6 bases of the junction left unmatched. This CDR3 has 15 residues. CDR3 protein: CSVAGTGASTDTQYF. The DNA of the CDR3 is TGCAGCGTGGCTGGGACAGGGGCAAGCACAGATACGCAGTATTTT.

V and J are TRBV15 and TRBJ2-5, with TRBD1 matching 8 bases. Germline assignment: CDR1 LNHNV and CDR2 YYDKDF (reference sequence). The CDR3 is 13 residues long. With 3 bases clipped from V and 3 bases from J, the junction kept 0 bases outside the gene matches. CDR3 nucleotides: TGTGCCACCAGCAGGGACAGGGAAGAGACCCAGTACTTC. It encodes CATSRDREETQYF.

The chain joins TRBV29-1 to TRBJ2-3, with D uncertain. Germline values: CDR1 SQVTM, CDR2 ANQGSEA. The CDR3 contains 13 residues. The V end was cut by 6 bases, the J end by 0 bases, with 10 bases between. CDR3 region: CSVDSLSTDTQYF. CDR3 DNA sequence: TGCAGCGTAGACTCGCTTAGCACAGATACGCAGTATTTT.